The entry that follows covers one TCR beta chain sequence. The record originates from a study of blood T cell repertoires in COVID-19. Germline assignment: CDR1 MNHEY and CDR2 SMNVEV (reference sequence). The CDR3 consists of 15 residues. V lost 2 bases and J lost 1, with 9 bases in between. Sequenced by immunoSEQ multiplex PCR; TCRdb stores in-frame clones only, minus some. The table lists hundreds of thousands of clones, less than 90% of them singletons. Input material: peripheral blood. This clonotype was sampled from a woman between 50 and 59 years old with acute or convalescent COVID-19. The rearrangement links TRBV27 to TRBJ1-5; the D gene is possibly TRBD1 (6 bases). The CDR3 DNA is TGTGCCAGCAGTTTAGGACAGCCCAGCAATCAGCCCCAGCATTTT. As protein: CASSLGQPSNQPQHF.